This T cell receptor beta chain was recorded in a study of liver allograft versus peripheral blood T cells. Study details: Recipients' peripheral blood T cell receptor repertoires were compared with those in transplanted livers. Overall study findings and caveats: Reportedly, the T cell receptor repertoires inside liver allografts were not the same as those in peripheral blood.

By share, this clonotype counts as medium-sized. Its antigen is undetermined. V gave up 5 bases and J gave up 0 bases, with 10 bases separating them. The V gene's germline CDR1 is MNHEY and CDR2 SMNVEV (reference sequence). The CDR3 is made up of 15 amino acids. One entry per CDR3 protein, called by TCRdb with MiXCR from the reads. There are some 7,000 distinct CDR3 sequences in the sample; roughly 17% occur only once, and about 8% lies in the top ten. The rearrangement links TRBV27 to TRBJ1-4; D may be TRBD1 (6 bases). The sequence was obtained from a human patient who had a liver transplant. These T cells may partly come from the graft donor. In DNA form, the CDR3 reads TGTGCCAGCAGTAAAACAGGGACAACTAATGAAAAACTGTTTTTT. It specifies CASSKTGTTNEKLFF.